One sample yielded the 23 T cell receptor beta chains listed below, sequenced in a study of shared clonotypes between healthy human individuals. TCRdb keeps only in-frame clones here, not all; method: immunoSEQ multiplex PCR. The sample consists of some 1,600,000 clones, 95% to 99% of them appearing once. The source material was naive CD4+ T cells sorted from blood. Stated subset: CD45RA+ positively selected. The receptors were sampled from a man aged 25-40 years in good health.

The V call is TRBV27, the J call TRBJ2-3; D perhaps matches TRBD1 (6 bases). Looked up from germline, CDR1 is MNHEY and CDR2 is SMNVEV (reference sequence). This CDR3 has 14 residues. V gave up 3 bases and J gave up 4 bases, with 11 bases separating them. Here the CDR3 reads CASSFTGSADTQYF. DNA of the CDR3: TGTGCCAGCAGTTTCACAGGGTCGGCAGATACGCAGTATTTT.

The J gene is TRBJ1-2, the V gene TRBV18; D uncertain. Trimming shortened V by 3 bases and J by 7 bases, and 27 bases separated the two germline ends. Germline V CDR1 and CDR2: KGHSH, LQKENI. This CDR3 is 18 amino acids long. The CDR3 region has the DNA TGTGCCAGCTCACCTCTCCCGACGACCCCCTGGACTCCGGTTGGCTACACCTTC. Protein product: CASSPLPTTPWTPVGYTF.

V is TRBV19 and J is TRBJ2-7; 7 bases agree with TRBD1. The CDR3 is 12 amino acids. Germline assignment: CDR1 LNHDA and CDR2 SQIVND (reference sequence). Losses at the gene ends were 10 bases for V and 3 bases for J; bases not matched to a gene: 6. CDR3 protein: CATSTGLYEQYF. CDR3 nucleotide sequence: TGTGCCACGTCGACAGGGCTCTACGAGCAGTACTTC.

The chain couples TRBV11-2 to TRBJ2-7; D might be TRBD2 (6 bases). CDR3 length: 14 residues. CDR1 is SGHAT, CDR2 FQNNGV, per germline. Trimming cost V 1 base and J 4 bases, with 11 bases left between them. CDR3 sequence (DNA): TGTGCCAGCAGCTTAGCACCCGGGGGTTACGAGCAGTACTTC. Its protein is CASSLAPGGYEQYF.

The V gene is TRBV5-1, the J gene TRBJ1-2, with 8 bases identical to TRBD1. Germline V lookup: CDR1 SGHRS, CDR2 YFSETQ. The CDR3 totals 16 residues. V was clipped by 3 bases and J by 4 bases; unmatched bases: 11. CDR3 protein: CASSSGGDRKLYGYTF. Here the CDR3 DNA reads TGCGCCAGCAGCTCCGGGGGGGACAGGAAACTCTATGGCTACACCTTC.

The table lists this clone with a count of one. The V gene is TRBV23-1, the J gene TRBJ2-1; 13 nucleotides agree with TRBD2. TRBV23-1 is known as an ORF, though its function is uncertain. V shed 2 bases and J 0 bases; nucleotides not matched to a gene: 10. This CDR3 comprises 20 residues. This CDR3 is CASSQECRTSGGSSYNEQFF. The CDR3 bases are TGCGCCAGCAGTCAAGAATGTAGGACTAGCGGGGGTAGCTCCTACAATGAGCAGTTCTTC.

This clone has a single count. The rearrangement joins TRBV19 to TRBJ1-5, with D possibly being TRBD1 (5 bases). CDR3 length: 16 residues. Trimming left V 5 bases short and J 2 bases short, with 16 bases between. CDR1 is LNHDA and CDR2 is SQIVND in the germline V gene (reference sequence). Here the CDR3 reads CASSVGRGWGNQPQHF. The CDR3 DNA is TGTGCCAGTAGTGTGGGGAGGGGCTGGGGCAATCAGCCCCAGCATTTT. The variable domain in full, with the rest retrieved from reference TRBV19 and TRBJ1-5, is DGGITQSPKYLFRKEGQNVTLSCEQNLNHDAMYWYRQDPGQGLRLIYYSQIVNDFQKGDIAEGYSVSREKKESFPLTVTSAQKNPTAFYLCASSVGRGWGNQPQHFGDGTRLSIL.

This sequence joins TRBV15 and TRBJ1-5, with unresolved D. This CDR3 has 10 amino acids. With 8 bases removed from V and 7 bases from J, the gap between germline ends came to 6 bases. The germline V gene encodes CDR1 LNHNV and CDR2 YYDKDF (reference sequence). The CDR3 DNA follows: TGTGCCACCGGGGAGCAGCCCCAGCATTTT. Protein sequence: CATGEQPQHF. Drawing the rest from reference TRBV15 and TRBJ1-5, the complete variable domain is DAMVIQNPRYQVTQFGKPVTLSCSQTLNHNVMYWYQQKSSQAPKLLFHYYDKDFNNEADTPDNFQSRRPNTSFCFLDIRSPGLGDTAMYLCATGEQPQHFGDGTRLSIL.

The V call is TRBV7-6, the J call TRBJ1-2, with D possibly TRBD1 on 5 matching bases. Trimming pared 1 base from V and 8 bases from J, leaving 14 bases between. CDR3 length equals 14 residues. Germline values: CDR1 SGHVS, CDR2 FNYEAQ. The CDR3: CASSLGAGTSGYTF. DNA for the CDR3: TGTGCCAGCAGCTTAGGGGCAGGGACCAGCGGCTACACCTTC.

The chain has TRBV18 and TRBJ2-1, with D hard to call. Trimming cost V 2 bases and J 4 bases, with 12 bases left between them. The CDR3 has 15 amino acids. The germline V gene encodes CDR1 KGHSH and CDR2 LQKENI. The CDR3, as DNA: TGTGCCAGCTCACCATTCCTCATGAGTTACAATGAGCAGTTCTTC. Translation: CASSPFLMSYNEQFF.

This rearrangement joins TRBV7-3 to TRBJ2-3, with TRBD2 matching 10 bases. The CDR3 consists of 15 residues. Germline V gene data show CDR1 as SGHTA and CDR2 as FQGTGA. V shed 5 bases, J shed 6 bases, and the junction held 8 bases outside the gene matches. The CDR3 DNA reads as TGTGCCAGCAGCCCCCTAGCGGGAGCGATGGATACGCAGTATTTT. Its protein is CASSPLAGAMDTQYF.

The chain combines TRBV18 with TRBJ1-4, with D hard to call. CDR1 KGHSH and CDR2 LQKENI come from the germline V gene. The germline V and J ends were trimmed by 0 bases and 5 bases, with 10 bases remaining between them. The CDR3 runs to 15 residues. This chain's CDR3 is CASSPPGLSNEKLFF. The DNA for the CDR3 is TGTGCCAGCTCACCACCAGGCCTCTCGAATGAAAAACTGTTTTTT.

The chain carries TRBV14 and TRBJ2-3; maybe TRBD2 (6 bases). The CDR3 contains 16 residues. V lost 1 base, J lost 0 bases, and 11 bases lay in between. Germline V gene data show CDR1 as SGHDN and CDR2 as FVKESK. CDR3 loop: CASSQVKGTSTDTQYF. As DNA, the CDR3 is TGTGCCAGCAGCCAAGTGAAGGGGACTAGCACAGATACGCAGTATTTT.

This clone has only one observation. CDR3 in DNA: TGCGCCAGCAGCTGGGGTGACAGGGGCCGAGAGACCCAGTACTTC. Its translation is CASSWGDRGRETQYF. The chain combines TRBV5-1 with TRBJ2-5, with 8 positions matching TRBD1. The trim removed 3 bases at V and 4 bases at J, leaving 8 bases unmatched. Per the germline V gene, CDR1 is SGHRS and CDR2 is YFSETQ. The CDR3 spans 15 residues.

J is TRBJ2-3 and V is TRBV7-2; D gene uncertain. V lost 7 bases to trimming and J lost 7 bases, with 3 bases between them. Germline CDR1 SGHTA, CDR2 FQGNSA. This CDR3 region has 9 residues. This chain's CDR3 is CASTNTQYF. The CDR3 DNA follows: TGTGCCAGCACCAATACGCAGTATTTT.

V usage is TRBV11-2 and J usage is TRBJ2-2; TRBD2 matches 10 bases. Germline assignment: CDR1 SGHAT and CDR2 FQNNGV. The CDR3 extends over 18 amino acids. With V trimmed by 2 bases and J by 4 bases, 10 bases remained unmatched. The CDR3 loop reads CASSLLWSGRAGTGELFF. CDR3 DNA sequence: TGTGCCAGCAGCTTATTATGGAGCGGGAGGGCCGGCACCGGGGAGCTGTTTTTT.

This clone appeared once. The V call is TRBV5-1, the J call TRBJ1-4, with D tentatively TRBD1 (6 bases). The V end was cut by 3 bases, the J end by 0 bases, with 15 bases between. The germline gives CDR1 SGHRS, CDR2 YFSETQ. CDR3 length: 17 residues. As DNA, the CDR3 is TGCGCCAGCAGCTGGGGGGCGGCAGAAGCAACTAATGAAAAACTGTTTTTT. Its translation is CASSWGAAEATNEKLFF.

The V and J genes are TRBV5-1 and TRBJ2-1; TRBD2 matches at 7 bases. This CDR3 has 17 residues. V trimming: 3 bases; J trimming: 4 bases; junction bases outside the gene matches: 13. Germline V lookup: CDR1 SGHRS, CDR2 YFSETQ. CDR3 nucleotide sequence: TGCGCCAGCAGCTCCCTAGTATTGGCGGGGGATTACAATGAGCAGTTCTTC. This codes for CASSSLVLAGDYNEQFF.

The genes are TRBV5-1 and TRBJ2-5; TRBD2 agrees at 9 bases. The CDR3 length is 15 residues. Looked up from germline, CDR1 is SGHRS and CDR2 is YFSETQ. Trimming at V came to 0 bases and at J to 3 bases, leaving 3 bases not matched to a gene. For the CDR3, the DNA is TGCGCCAGCAGCTTGGGTTCTAGCGGGAAAGAGACCCAGTACTTC. Translation: CASSLGSSGKETQYF.

This chain links TRBV7-9 with TRBJ1-1; unclear D gene. This CDR3 spans 16 amino acids. V was pared by 6 bases and J by 7 bases, with 24 bases between. Germline V gives CDR1 SEHNR, CDR2 FQNEAQ (reference sequence). The CDR3 region has the DNA TGTGCCAGCAGGTGGGCTCGTCTGTACCACAACGATGAAGCTTTCTTT. The encoded protein is CASRWARLYHNDEAFF.

The rearrangement links TRBV11-3 to TRBJ2-5; 7 positions match TRBD1. The CDR3 consists of 13 residues. V lost 7 bases and J lost 5; bases outside the gene matches: 7. From germline, CDR1 is SGHNT and CDR2 YENEEA. Here the CDR3 DNA reads TGTGCCAGCAAGCAAGGACAGGACGAGACCCAGTACTTC. Translating gives CASKQGQDETQYF. Combining the CDR3 with reference TRBV11-3 and TRBJ2-5 gives the whole variable domain EAGVVQSPRYKIIEKKQPVAFWCNPISGHNTLYWYLQNLGQGPELLIRYENEEAVDDSQLPKDRFSAERLKGVDSTLKIQPAELGDSAVYLCASKQGQDETQYFGPGTRLLVL.

The CDR3 loop reads CASSHLAGQAGELFF. The CDR3 region has the DNA TGTGCCAGCAGCCATCTAGCGGGACAGGCCGGGGAGCTGTTTTTT. The chain is built from TRBV14 and TRBJ2-2; D perhaps matches TRBD2 (9 bases). The V gene's germline CDR1 is SGHDN and CDR2 FVKESK. Trimming removed 3 bases from V and 6 bases from J, with 14 bases in between. The CDR3 has 15 residues.

Of note for this clone: At one of its ends the junction is not consistent with the germline gene, which may arise from a read error. CDR3 nucleotide sequence: TGTGCCAGCTCACCCGGGGAAGGGTCATACGTCAGGAACTTC. It is translated as CASSPGEGSYVRNF. This sequence joins TRBV18 and TRBJ2-4; D may be TRBD2 (5 bases). The length of the CDR3 is 14 residues. Germline CDR1 KGHSH, CDR2 LQKENI. Supplemented by reference TRBV18 and TRBJ2-4, the full variable domain reads NAGVMQNPRHLVRRRGQEARLRCSPMKGHSHVYWYRQLPEEGLKFMVYLQKENIIDESGMPKERFSAEFPKEGPSILRIQQVVRGDSAAYFCASSPGEGSYVRNFGAGTRLSVL.